One and the same sample provided the 12 T cell receptor beta chains below, sequenced in a study of early T cells in non-severe SARS-CoV-2 infection. MiXCR, run by TCRdb on the 5' RACE reads, gives a single entry per CDR3 protein. Of some 30,000 distinct CDR3 sequences listed, 4.5% to 5% were seen once; the top ten hold 7.5% to 10%. Sequencing used whole blood. These receptors were obtained from an adult who was a healthcare worker with PCR-confirmed SARS-CoV-2 infection or an uninfected control (not recorded which).

This clonotype occurred many times. The chain has TRBV4-1 and TRBJ2-1, with 9 positions matching TRBD2. The CDR3 length is 15 residues. Germline V gives CDR1 MGHRA, CDR2 YSYEKL. V shed 1 base, J shed 5 bases, and the junction held 3 bases outside the gene matches. The CDR3 is CASSQVSSGDNEQFF. CDR3 nucleotides: TGCGCCAGCAGCCAAGTGTCTAGCGGGGACAATGAGCAGTTCTTC.

CDR3 region: CASSFGTGGYNEQFF. The CDR3, as DNA: TGTGCCAGCAGCTTTGGGACAGGGGGCTACAATGAGCAGTTCTTC. The chain is built from TRBV7-8 and TRBJ2-1; 11 bases agree with TRBD1. CDR3 size: 15 residues. Looked up from germline, CDR1 is SGHVS and CDR2 is FQNEAQ. V lost 3 bases and J lost 3; bases outside the gene matches: 1.

This clonotype was found many times. This chain joins TRBV6-5 and TRBJ2-3; D is undetermined. The germline V and J ends were trimmed by 4 bases and 2 bases, with 10 bases remaining between them. This CDR3 is built from 14 residues. The germline V gene encodes CDR1 MNHEY and CDR2 SVGAGI. The CDR3 nucleotides are TGTGCCAGCAGTTTAGATACGACCACAGATACGCAGTATTTT. Translating it yields CASSLDTTTDTQYF.

This clonotype was counted only a few times. This chain joins TRBV7-9 and TRBJ2-1, with 9 bases matching TRBD1. CDR1 and CDR2 (germline): SEHNR, FQNEAQ (reference sequence). Losses at the gene ends were 5 bases for V and 7 bases for J; bases not matched to a gene: 9. This CDR3 comprises 15 residues. CDR3 amino acids: CASSPGQGSDNEQFF. For the CDR3, the DNA is TGTGCCAGCAGCCCCGGACAGGGGTCCGATAATGAGCAGTTCTTC.

Many counts were recorded for this clonotype. V is TRBV20-1 and J is TRBJ1-2, with D hard to call. The CDR3 is made up of 15 amino acids. Trimming cost V 3 bases and J 4 bases, with 18 bases left between them. CDR1 is DFQATT and CDR2 is SNEGSKA in the germline V gene (reference sequence). CDR3 loop: CSASKDARRSYGYTF. The CDR3 coding sequence is TGCAGTGCTAGTAAGGATGCACGCAGGAGCTATGGCTACACCTTC.

This clonotype was detected many times. The chain combines TRBV7-9 with TRBJ2-7, with TRBD1 as a possible D gene (5 bases). CDR1 and CDR2 from the germline V gene are SEHNR and FQNEAQ (reference sequence). The length of the CDR3 is 13 residues. V lost 3 bases to trimming and J lost 5 bases, with 11 bases between them. The CDR3 protein is CASSFSQTDEQYF. CDR3 sequence (DNA): TGTGCCAGCAGCTTTTCCCAGACAGACGAGCAGTACTTC. Full variable domain (outside the CDR3, taken from reference TRBV7-9 and TRBJ2-7): DTGVSQNPRHKITKRGQNVTFRCDPISEHNRLYWYRQTLGQGPEFLTYFQNEAQLEKSRLLSDRFSAERPKGSFSTLEIQRTEQGDSAMYLCASSFSQTDEQYFGPGTRLTVT.

This clonotype was picked up many times. J is TRBJ2-2 and V is TRBV13, with D perhaps matching TRBD1 (5 bases). The CDR3 loop spans 15 amino acids. CDR1 is PRHDT and CDR2 is FYEKMQ in the germline V gene (reference sequence). Trimming took 3 bases from V and 0 from J, leaving 8 bases between them. CDR3 region: CASSFRTTNTGELFF. The CDR3 DNA follows: TGTGCCAGCAGCTTCAGGACAACGAACACCGGGGAGCTGTTTTTT.

This clonotype was recorded many times. The V and J genes are TRBV11-2 and TRBJ2-2; D may be TRBD1 (6 bases). The CDR3 totals 15 residues. V shed 3 bases and J shed 0 bases, with 8 bases lying between them. The germline gives CDR1 SGHAT, CDR2 FQNNGV. The CDR3 region is CASSLDSTNTGELFF. The CDR3 bases are TGTGCCAGCAGCTTGGACAGCACGAACACCGGGGAGCTGTTTTTT.

The sample holds many counts of this clonotype. This rearrangement joins TRBV24-1 to TRBJ2-1; D not certain. The CDR3 has 14 amino acids. Trimming pared 6 bases from V and 9 bases from J, leaving 17 bases between. CDR1 is KGHDR, CDR2 SFDVKD, per germline. For the CDR3, the DNA is TGTGCCACCAGTATGTACAGTACGTCTCGTGAGCAGTTCTTC. Its protein is CATSMYSTSREQFF.

This clonotype was picked up many times. The gene calls are TRBV30 and TRBJ2-1, with a tentative D call TRBD2 (6 bases). Germline CDR1 and CDR2: GTSNPN and SVGIG (reference sequence). The CDR3 sequence is 14 residues long. Trimming pared 1 base from V and 6 bases from J, leaving 13 bases between. CDR3 region: CAWSAMTRRNEQFF. The DNA of the CDR3 is TGTGCCTGGAGTGCTATGACTAGACGCAATGAGCAGTTCTTC. The entire variable domain, with the rest obtained from reference TRBV30 and TRBJ2-1, is as follows: SQTIHQWPATLVQPVGSPLSLECTVEGTSNPNLYWYRQAAGRGLQLLFYSVGIGQISSEVPQNLSASRPQDRQFILSSKKLLLSDSGFYLCAWSAMTRRNEQFFGPGTRLTVL.

This clonotype was found many times. This sequence joins TRBV11-2 and TRBJ2-1; no clear D gene. This CDR3 comprises 17 residues. CDR1 and CDR2 (germline): SGHAT, FQNNGV. The germline V and J ends were trimmed by 2 bases and 0 bases, with 14 bases remaining between them. CDR3 DNA sequence: TGTGCCAGCAGCTTAAGTCTCCGGCAGTCCTCCTACAATGAGCAGTTCTTC. Its translation: CASSLSLRQSSYNEQFF.

This clonotype was recorded many times. The chain couples TRBV20-1 to TRBJ2-7; D gene uncertain. Trimming removed 6 bases at V and 6 bases at J, with 18 bases between. CDR3 length: 13 amino acids. Germline CDR1 DFQATT, CDR2 SNEGSKA (reference sequence). The CDR3 region is CSASLGRRSEQYF. The CDR3 coding sequence is TGCAGTGCCTCCTTAGGACGCCGTTCCGAGCAGTACTTC.